The rows below give T cell receptor beta chains drawn from one sample of a study of blood T cells in healthy people across ages. Via MiXCR, TCRdb re-called the 5' RACE reads, giving one row per CDR3 protein. This sample yields 1.2 million to 1.5 million distinct CDR3 sequences, of which approximately 42% are seen a single time; roughly 7.7% belongs to the top ten. Sequenced sample: blood. All receptors come from a woman younger than 30 in good health. Each CDR3 is given with its conserved first and last residue. A D gene is named only where the DNA matches it firmly. The size of a clone is reported for some rows only, either as once, few or many, or as a class for expanded clones.

J gene: TRBJ2-1; V gene: TRBV4-1; clone size: few; D gene: TRBD2; CDR3 protein: CASSQGGMGLAGPSSYNEQFF; CDR3 DNA: TGCGCCAGCAGCCAAGGGGGTATGGGACTAGCGGGACCAAGCTCCTACAATGAGCAGTTCTTC
J gene: TRBJ2-7; V gene: TRBV6-1; clone size: .; D gene: TRBD1; CDR3 protein: CASSSRTGAYYEQYF; CDR3 DNA: TGTGCCAGCAGTTCTCGGACAGGCGCCTACTACGAGCAGTACTTC
J gene: TRBJ2-3; V gene: TRBV24-1; clone size: few; D gene: TRBD1; CDR3 protein: CATSDPTGPADTQYF; CDR3 DNA: TGTGCCACCAGTGATCCGACAGGGCCCGCAGATACGCAGTATTTT
J gene: TRBJ2-1; V gene: TRBV5-1; clone size: few; D gene: TRBD2; CDR3 protein: CASTGGENEQFF; CDR3 DNA: TGCGCCAGCACCGGGGGGGAGAATGAGCAGTTCTTC
J gene: TRBJ2-7; V gene: TRBV20-1; clone size: .; D gene: TRBD2; CDR3 protein: CSAPSTSGRLYEQYF; CDR3 DNA: TGCAGTGCTCCCTCGACTAGCGGGAGATTGTACGAGCAGTACTTC
J gene: TRBJ1-3; V gene: TRBV13; clone size: .; D gene: .; CDR3 protein: CASSPRGRRTGNTIYF; CDR3 DNA: TGTGCCAGCAGCCCACGGGGAAGGAGGACGGGAAACACCATATATTTT
J gene: TRBJ2-5; V gene: TRBV6-6; clone size: .; D gene: TRBD2; CDR3 protein: CASSDEIAGGGGTQYF; CDR3 DNA: TGTGCCAGCAGTGACGAGATAGCGGGGGGAGGAGGGACCCAGTACTTC
J gene: TRBJ2-7; V gene: TRBV15; clone size: .; D gene: .; CDR3 protein: CATSREFGRFYEQYF; CDR3 DNA: TGTGCCACCAGCAGAGAATTTGGCAGGTTCTACGAGCAGTACTTC
J gene: TRBJ2-3; V gene: TRBV7-2; clone size: .; D gene: .; CDR3 protein: CASSPPDGDTQYF; CDR3 DNA: TGTGCCAGCAGCCCCCCAGACGGAGATACGCAGTATTTT
J gene: TRBJ2-7; V gene: TRBV5-1; clone size: .; D gene: TRBD1; CDR3 protein: CASSLVPGQGTEQYF; CDR3 DNA: TGCGCCAGCAGCTTGGTACCGGGACAGGGTACCGAGCAGTACTTC
J gene: TRBJ2-7; V gene: TRBV28; clone size: .; D gene: TRBD1; CDR3 protein: CASSSTGTGYNEQYF; CDR3 DNA: TGTGCCAGCAGTTCCACCGGGACAGGATACAATGAGCAGTACTTC
J gene: TRBJ1-2; V gene: TRBV27; clone size: .; D gene: .; CDR3 protein: CASSLSEGGGYTF; CDR3 DNA: TGTGCTAGCAGTTTATCTGAGGGGGGTGGCTACACCTTC
J gene: TRBJ2-4; V gene: TRBV7-2; clone size: once; D gene: TRBD2; CDR3 protein: CASSQTSGGKKNIQYF; CDR3 DNA: TGTGCCAGCAGCCAGACTAGCGGGGGTAAAAAAAACATTCAGTACTTC
J gene: TRBJ2-7; V gene: TRBV5-1; clone size: .; D gene: .; CDR3 protein: CASSPGGGHDSSYYNEQYF; CDR3 DNA: TGCGCCAGCAGCCCCGGTGGGGGACACGATTCCTCCTACTACAATGAGCAGTACTTC
J gene: TRBJ1-2; V gene: TRBV20-1; clone size: .; D gene: .; CDR3 protein: CSAREQGENNYGYTF; CDR3 DNA: TGCAGTGCTAGAGAGCAAGGGGAAAATAACTATGGCTACACCTTC
J gene: TRBJ2-3; V gene: TRBV6-1; clone size: few; D gene: .; CDR3 protein: CASSMRHTDTQYF; CDR3 DNA: TGTGCCAGCAGTATGCGACACACAGATACGCAGTATTTT
J gene: TRBJ2-1; V gene: TRBV5-5; clone size: .; D gene: TRBD2; CDR3 protein: CASSRKRGASYNEQFF; CDR3 DNA: TGTGCCAGCAGCCGGAAGCGGGGGGCCTCCTACAATGAGCAGTTCTTC
J gene: TRBJ1-5; V gene: TRBV2; clone size: .; D gene: .; CDR3 protein: CASSEHRDNQPQHF; CDR3 DNA: TGTGCCAGCAGTGAGCACAGGGACAATCAGCCCCAGCATTTT
J gene: TRBJ2-1; V gene: TRBV25-1; clone size: few; D gene: .; CDR3 protein: CASRRGDNEQFF; CDR3 DNA: TGTGCCAGCAGGAGGGGGGACAATGAGCAGTTCTTC
J gene: TRBJ2-1; V gene: TRBV7-2; clone size: .; D gene: .; CDR3 protein: CASSYGTTRFF; CDR3 DNA: TGTGCCAGCAGCTATGGGACCACGAGGTTCTTC
J gene: TRBJ2-3; V gene: TRBV5-1; clone size: .; D gene: TRBD1; CDR3 protein: CASSRQTGGTDTQYF; CDR3 DNA: TGCGCCAGCAGCCGACAGACAGGGGGGACAGATACGCAGTATTTT
J gene: TRBJ2-5; V gene: TRBV5-1; clone size: .; D gene: .; CDR3 protein: CASSLDSISSEQYF; CDR3 DNA: TGCGCCAGCAGCTTGGATAGCATTTCGAGTGAGCAGTACTTC
J gene: TRBJ1-1; V gene: TRBV4-1; clone size: .; D gene: TRBD1; CDR3 protein: CASSQEEVRGPGKTFF; CDR3 DNA: TGCGCCAGCAGCCAAGAAGAGGTCAGGGGGCCAGGGAAGACTTTCTTT
J gene: TRBJ2-1; V gene: TRBV7-9; clone size: .; D gene: TRBD1; CDR3 protein: CASSSGTGGDEQFF; CDR3 DNA: TGTGCCAGCAGCTCGGGGACAGGGGGGGATGAGCAGTTCTTC
J gene: TRBJ1-5; V gene: TRBV7-2; clone size: once; D gene: TRBD1; CDR3 protein: CASSLRVPGQGRQSQHF; CDR3 DNA: TGTGCCAGCAGCTTAAGGGTCCCCGGACAGGGAAGACAGTCCCAGCATTTT
J gene: TRBJ2-3; V gene: TRBV20-1; clone size: .; D gene: .; CDR3 protein: CSAFGGHLITDTQYF; CDR3 DNA: TGCAGTGCTTTCGGTGGCCACCTGATCACAGATACGCAGTATTTT
J gene: TRBJ2-1; V gene: TRBV13; clone size: .; D gene: .; CDR3 protein: CASSSTEKGQQETQFF; CDR3 DNA: TGTGCCAGCAGCTCTACCGAAAAAGGACAGCAAGAGACCCAGTTCTTC
J gene: TRBJ2-3; V gene: TRBV12-5; clone size: .; D gene: TRBD2; CDR3 protein: CASGRRLAVSTDTQYF; CDR3 DNA: TGTGCTAGTGGTAGAAGACTAGCGGTTAGCACAGATACGCAGTATTTT
J gene: TRBJ2-1; V gene: TRBV7-2; clone size: few; D gene: TRBD2; CDR3 protein: CASSLEIGGGAFKFF; CDR3 DNA: TGTGCCAGCAGCTTAGAAATCGGCGGGGGGGCCTTCAAGTTCTTC
J gene: TRBJ2-3; V gene: TRBV28; clone size: once; D gene: .; CDR3 protein: CASRAGQTDTQYF; CDR3 DNA: TGTGCCAGCAGGGCCGGTCAGACAGATACGCAGTATTTT
J gene: TRBJ2-5; V gene: TRBV20-1; clone size: .; D gene: TRBD2; CDR3 protein: CSARIAGGGEQYF; CDR3 DNA: TGCAGTGCTAGAATAGCGGGAGGTGGTGAGCAGTACTTC
J gene: TRBJ1-2; V gene: TRBV18; clone size: .; D gene: .; CDR3 protein: CASSPTIGGRSYTF; CDR3 DNA: TGTGCCAGCTCACCGACGATAGGGGGAAGAAGCTACACCTTC
J gene: TRBJ2-5; V gene: TRBV20-1; clone size: .; D gene: TRBD2; CDR3 protein: CSAKLAGGPLGQETQYF; CDR3 DNA: TGCAGTGCTAAACTAGCGGGAGGGCCGCTGGGGCAAGAGACCCAGTACTTC
J gene: TRBJ2-6; V gene: TRBV14; clone size: .; D gene: TRBD1; CDR3 protein: CASSQWILDRVASERSGANVLTF; CDR3 DNA: TGTGCCAGCAGCCAATGGATCCTGGACAGGGTGGCTAGCGAACGCTCTGGGGCCAACGTCCTGACTTTC
J gene: TRBJ1-1; V gene: TRBV11-3; clone size: few; D gene: .; CDR3 protein: CASSLVRATEAFF; CDR3 DNA: TGTGCCAGCAGCTTGGTACGGGCCACTGAAGCTTTCTTT
J gene: TRBJ1-5; V gene: TRBV3-1; clone size: .; D gene: .; CDR3 protein: CASSPYDSNQPQHF; CDR3 DNA: TGTGCCAGCAGCCCCTATGATAGCAATCAGCCCCAGCATTTT
J gene: TRBJ2-7; V gene: TRBV12-3/TRBV12-4; clone size: .; D gene: .; CDR3 protein: CASSFDRPHEQYF; CDR3 DNA: TGTGCCAGCAGTTTCGACAGGCCCCACGAGCAGTACTTC
J gene: TRBJ1-2; V gene: TRBV9; clone size: once; D gene: .; CDR3 protein: CASSPSIDHYNCGYTF; CDR3 DNA: TGTGCCAGCAGCCCCTCGATCGACCACTATAACTGTGGCTACACCTTC
J gene: TRBJ1-6; V gene: TRBV25-1; clone size: .; D gene: .; CDR3 protein: CASSDKPGTRHSPLHF; CDR3 DNA: TGTGCCAGCAGTGACAAACCGGGGACAAGGCATTCACCCCTCCACTTT
J gene: TRBJ2-7; V gene: TRBV29-1; clone size: many; D gene: TRBD1; CDR3 protein: CSAEHRGSYEQYF; CDR3 DNA: TGCAGCGCTGAGCACAGGGGTTCCTACGAGCAGTACTTC
J gene: TRBJ2-7; V gene: TRBV5-1; clone size: .; D gene: TRBD1; CDR3 protein: CASNHSPGQGVCEQYF; CDR3 DNA: TGCGCCAGCAATCATTCTCCGGGACAGGGAGTGTGCGAGCAGTACTTC
J gene: TRBJ2-1; V gene: TRBV20-1; clone size: once; D gene: .; CDR3 protein: CSASRAGGRDEQFF; CDR3 DNA: TGCAGTGCTAGTCGGGCGGGCGGCCGGGATGAGCAGTTCTTC
J gene: TRBJ2-1; V gene: TRBV7-3; clone size: .; D gene: TRBD1; CDR3 protein: CASSFAGGMGGEQFF; CDR3 DNA: TGTGCCAGCAGCTTCGCAGGGGGCATGGGAGGTGAGCAGTTCTTC
J gene: TRBJ1-2; V gene: TRBV7-2; clone size: few; D gene: .; CDR3 protein: CASSSLTVNYGYTF; CDR3 DNA: TGTGCCAGCAGCTCCCTGACAGTGAACTATGGCTACACCTTC
J gene: TRBJ2-6; V gene: TRBV4-1; clone size: many; D gene: .; CDR3 protein: CASQGLAISGANVLTF; CDR3 DNA: TGCGCCAGCCAAGGGCTAGCGATCTCTGGGGCCAACGTCCTGACTTTC
J gene: TRBJ2-3; V gene: TRBV5-1; clone size: .; D gene: .; CDR3 protein: CASREDTLSTDTQYF; CDR3 DNA: TGCGCCAGCAGGGAGGACACCCTCAGCACAGATACGCAGTATTTT
J gene: TRBJ2-1; V gene: TRBV2; clone size: few; D gene: .; CDR3 protein: CASSEEGGANTEQFF; CDR3 DNA: TGTGCCAGCAGTGAAGAGGGGGGGGCCAATACTGAGCAGTTCTTC
J gene: TRBJ2-5; V gene: TRBV9; clone size: .; D gene: .; CDR3 protein: CASSVGTSLQETQYF; CDR3 DNA: TGTGCCAGCAGCGTAGGGACTTCGTTGCAAGAGACCCAGTACTTC
J gene: TRBJ2-1; V gene: TRBV20-1; clone size: few; D gene: TRBD1; CDR3 protein: CSAPPDRSISTTSYNEQFF; CDR3 DNA: TGCAGTGCTCCTCCGGACAGGTCTATATCGACAACCTCCTACAATGAGCAGTTCTTC
J gene: TRBJ2-7; V gene: TRBV7-3; clone size: few; D gene: .; CDR3 protein: CASSPNRDSDYEQYF; CDR3 DNA: TGTGCCAGCAGCCCCAACAGGGATTCAGACTACGAGCAGTACTTC
J gene: TRBJ2-5; V gene: TRBV10-3; clone size: .; D gene: .; CDR3 protein: CAIRPDSGSQTQYF; CDR3 DNA: TGTGCCATCAGGCCCGACTCAGGTAGTCAGACCCAGTACTTC
J gene: TRBJ2-7; V gene: TRBV20-1; clone size: few; D gene: .; CDR3 protein: CSAITSRLGYEQYF; CDR3 DNA: TGCAGTGCTATTACTAGTAGATTAGGGTACGAGCAGTACTTC
J gene: TRBJ2-6; V gene: TRBV20-1; clone size: few; D gene: .; CDR3 protein: CSAYSRSGANVLTF; CDR3 DNA: TGCAGTGCGTACAGTAGATCTGGGGCCAACGTCCTGACTTTC
J gene: TRBJ2-7; V gene: TRBV29-1; clone size: .; D gene: .; CDR3 protein: CSVEDRYGYEQYF; CDR3 DNA: TGCAGCGTTGAAGATAGGTACGGATACGAGCAGTACTTC
J gene: TRBJ2-7; V gene: TRBV5-1; clone size: .; D gene: .; CDR3 protein: CASSLKTGRDEQYF; CDR3 DNA: TGCGCCAGCAGCTTGAAGACAGGGAGGGACGAGCAGTACTTC
J gene: TRBJ2-7; V gene: TRBV20-1; clone size: .; D gene: TRBD1; CDR3 protein: CSASRTGETEQYF; CDR3 DNA: TGCAGTGCTTCCCGGACAGGGGAGACCGAGCAGTACTTC
J gene: TRBJ2-3; V gene: TRBV6-5; clone size: .; D gene: TRBD2; CDR3 protein: CASSYSVAGGRDTQYF; CDR3 DNA: TGTGCCAGCAGTTACTCTGTTGCGGGAGGGCGCGATACGCAGTATTTT
J gene: TRBJ2-1; V gene: TRBV5-1; clone size: few; D gene: .; CDR3 protein: CASSSPGGHNEQFF; CDR3 DNA: TGCGCCAGCAGCTCCCCAGGCGGCCACAATGAGCAGTTCTTC
J gene: TRBJ1-6; V gene: TRBV6-5; clone size: .; D gene: .; CDR3 protein: CASSNHFRGYDSPLHF; CDR3 DNA: TGTGCCAGCAGTAACCATTTCAGGGGTTATGATTCACCCCTCCACTTT
J gene: TRBJ2-5; V gene: TRBV2; clone size: few; D gene: TRBD1; CDR3 protein: CASSRTGYDETQYF; CDR3 DNA: TGTGCCAGCAGTAGGACAGGGTACGACGAGACCCAGTACTTC